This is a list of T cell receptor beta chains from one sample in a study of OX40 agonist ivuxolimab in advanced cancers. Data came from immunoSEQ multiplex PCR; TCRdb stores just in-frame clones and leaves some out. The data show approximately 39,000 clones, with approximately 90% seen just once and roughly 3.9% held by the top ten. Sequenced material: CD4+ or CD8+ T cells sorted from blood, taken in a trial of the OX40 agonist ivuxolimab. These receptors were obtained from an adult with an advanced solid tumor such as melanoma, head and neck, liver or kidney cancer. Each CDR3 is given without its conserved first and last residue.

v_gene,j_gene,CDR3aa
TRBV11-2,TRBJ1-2,ASSRTLSGEGYT
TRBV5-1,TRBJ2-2,ASSLAMADTGELF
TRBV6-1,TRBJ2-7,ASDTSSYEQY
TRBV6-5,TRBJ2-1,ASSAWGGPSNEQF
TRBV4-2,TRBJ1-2,ASSQDSVQSPNYGYT
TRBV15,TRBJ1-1,ATSRDPGLWGTEAF
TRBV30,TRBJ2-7,AWSVRQRVVYEQY
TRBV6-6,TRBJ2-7,ASRGKQGAGGEQY
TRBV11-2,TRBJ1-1,ASSLTGVAAF
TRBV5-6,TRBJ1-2,ASNRNGGGYT
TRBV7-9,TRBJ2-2,ASSPWAGNTGELF
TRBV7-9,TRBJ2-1,ASSLTSGGVVF
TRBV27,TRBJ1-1,ASSPEGARGTEAF
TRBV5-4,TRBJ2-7,ASTRWGQGSYEQY
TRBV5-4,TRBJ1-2,ASIHTGRNDRYGYT
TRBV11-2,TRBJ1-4,ASSSPGRRLKKLF
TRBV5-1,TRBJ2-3,ASSIGTGGSADTQY
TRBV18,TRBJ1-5,ASSSGHNNQPQH
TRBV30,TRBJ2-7,AWSVRGMLADSSYEQY
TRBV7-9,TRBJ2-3,ASSSGTTMSADTQY
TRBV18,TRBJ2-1,ASSRTGGIGTNEQF
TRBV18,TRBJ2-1,ASSPPGTLREQF
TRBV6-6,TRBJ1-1,ASSPPRDRENTEAF
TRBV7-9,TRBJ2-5,ASSQPQREGPQETQY
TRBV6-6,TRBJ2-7,ASSWTGATYEQY
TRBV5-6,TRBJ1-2,ASSLVIGPYGYT
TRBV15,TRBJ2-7,ATSRGLGYDWGEQY
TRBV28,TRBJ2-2,ASSSPPGGDTGELF